A single sample gave rise to the 8 T cell receptor beta chains below, sequenced in a study of beta chain features in type 1 diabetes. The whole isolated RNA underwent reverse transcription, so sequencing captured expressed TCRB transcripts. Assay: immunoSEQ multiplex PCR; the TCRdb copy retains only in-frame clones and omits some. Of some 410,000 clones in the sample, roughly 14% were seen once. Sequenced input: naive CD4+ T cells from blood. The receptors were gathered from a man under 40 in good health.

This clone was seen more than once but under ten times. The CDR3 loop reads CSVETIVGDTQYF. As DNA, the CDR3 is TGCAGCGTTGAGACAATAGTGGGAGATACGCAGTATTTT. V usage is TRBV29-1 and J usage is TRBJ2-3, with unresolved D. V was shortened by 3 bases and J by 5 bases, with 12 bases between the two germline ends. This CDR3 has 13 residues. Germline V gene sequence: CDR1 SQVTM, CDR2 ANQGSEA.

The chain has TRBV5-1 and TRBJ1-1; D gene uncertain. This CDR3 has 13 residues. V dropped 4 bases and J dropped 5 bases, with 12 bases sitting between them. CDR1 SGHRS and CDR2 YFSETQ come from the germline V gene. In DNA, the CDR3 is TGCGCCAGCAGCCTAGGAGAAGTGACTGAAGCTTTCTTT. Encoded protein: CASSLGEVTEAFF.

The chain has TRBV6-5 and TRBJ2-3; D gene ambiguous. Trimming left V 5 bases short and J 0 bases short, with 9 bases between. The CDR3 is 14 amino acids. Germline CDR1 reads MNHEY; CDR2 reads SVGAGI. DNA for the CDR3: TGTGCCAGCAGTCGCCCTTTTAGCACAGATACGCAGTATTTT. The encoded protein is CASSRPFSTDTQYF.

The rearrangement links TRBV27 to TRBJ2-1; D assignment may be TRBD1 or TRBD2 (6 bases each). The length of the CDR3 is 13 residues. Trimming removed 3 bases at V and 7 bases at J, with 10 bases between. The germline CDR1 and CDR2 sequences are MNHEY and SMNVEV (reference sequence). CDR3: CASSFTGRNEQFF. The CDR3 DNA sequence: TGTGCCAGCAGTTTCACAGGGAGGAATGAGCAGTTCTTC.

This clone came up a few times. At the DNA level, this CDR3 is encoded by other sequences in the same sample as well. The genes are TRBV20-1 and TRBJ2-5; D is unresolved. Trimming removed 0 bases from V and 5 bases from J, with 4 bases in between. The CDR3 is 11 residues long. CDR1 is DFQATT, CDR2 SNEGSKA, per germline (reference sequence). The CDR3, as DNA: TGCAGTGCTAGAGATAGGGAGACCCAGTACTTC. Encoded protein: CSARDRETQYF.

This clone was observed a handful of times. The genes are TRBV9 and TRBJ2-1; possibly TRBD2 for D (6 bases). The V gene's germline CDR1 is SGDLS and CDR2 YYNGEE. Trimming took 1 base from V and 0 from J, leaving 17 bases between them. The CDR3 extends over 18 amino acids. The CDR3 coding sequence is TGTGCCAGCAGCGTATCCCCCTCACCCGGGAGCTCCTACAATGAGCAGTTCTTC. Encoded protein: CASSVSPSPGSSYNEQFF.

This sequence joins TRBV9 and TRBJ2-1; perhaps TRBD2 as D (6 bases). V dropped 0 bases and J dropped 15 bases, with 22 bases sitting between them. The CDR3 length is 15 residues. Germline CDR1 SGDLS, CDR2 YYNGEE. The CDR3 reads CASSVDGRDGASRFF. The CDR3 nucleotides read TGTGCCAGCAGCGTAGACGGGCGGGATGGCGCGTCGCGGTTCTTC.

This clone occurred many times. Germline is not matched at one junction end, which may reflect a read error. V and J are TRBV23-1 and TRBJ2-1; no definite D call. TRBV23-1 is assigned to the ORF class and has an uncertain function. CDR3 size: 13 residues. Here the CDR3 reads CASTQKAKHEQFF. In DNA, the CDR3 is TGCGCCAGCACTCAAAAGGCGAAGCATGAGCAGTTCTTC.